The TCR beta chain under discussion was sequenced for a study of blood T cell repertoires in COVID-19. Study at large: Material from acute and convalescent COVID-19 was sourced from the United States, Italy and Spain. T cells, B-cell-depleted T cells, or PBMCs supplied cDNA or gDNA.

Original processing methods: By means of reference gene primer amplification, nucleated cell counts were estimated. Clones were read by immunoSEQ multiplex PCR, and TCRdb kept only the in-frame ones, dropping some. The DNA was the basis for D and trimming; V, J and clone size are from that table. This table has around 130,000 clones, around 88% appearing once. V was pared by 6 bases and J by 3 bases, with 14 bases between. The germline V gene has CDR1 MNHEY and CDR2 SMNVEV (reference sequence). The CDR3 totals 14 residues. The sequencing input was peripheral blood. The origin of this receptor is a woman aged 45-59 years who had recovered from COVID-19. The V and J genes are TRBV27 and TRBJ1-2; perhaps TRBD1 as D (6 bases). CDR3 sequence: CASRRTGPDYGYTF. The CDR3 DNA reads TGTGCCAGCAGGAGAACAGGGCCTGACTATGGCTACACCTTC.